The source of this T cell receptor (beta chain) is a study of metastatic and nonmetastatic thyroid tumors (dated by TCRdb to the early 2020s). A note on the overall study: The researchers compared repertoires between peripheral blood samples and tumor or nodule tissue samples from patients with malignant or benign thyroid disease. Points the paper makes about the study in general: In both blood and tumor samples, malignant tumors were reported to have significantly higher TCR beta diversity than benign nodules.

Library preparation was by PCR. These reads were obtained on an Illumina HiSeq 4000. High-throughput sequencing was used to profile the CDR3 region of the TCR beta-chain in every patient. The authors' analysis ran thus. Drawing on CDR3 differences between clinicopathological groups, the researchers built a classifier meant to tell apart patients with distant-metastatic papillary thyroid cancer. The Shannon index was used to measure repertoire diversity, and the Morisita-Horn index was used to measure how similar tumor and blood repertoires were. In-frame beta chains were kept once TCRdb had trimmed the public reads at Q25 with fastp and called clones with MiXCR. The V and J calls reflect TCRdb's pipeline rather than the authors' work. Present in this sample are roughly 10,000 clones, 35% to 45% of which were seen just once. The top ten clonotypes cover roughly a fifth of the sample. V gives up 6 bases and J gives up 0 bases, and the segment between their germline ends measures 8 bases. The germline V gene yields MGHDK for CDR1 and SYGVNS for CDR2. The CDR3 holds 13 amino acids from the cysteine to the phenylalanine. The CDR3 DNA has 39 bases and is translated from base 1.

Before undergoing thyroid surgery, none of the patients had been given any kind of treatment. Using T-cell receptor beta sequencing, the study looked back at clinical samples from patients collected from about 2011 to 2018. This clone appeared a few times. The antigen this receptor binds is unknown. No base-level quality is on record; no much larger clone is a single base apart. Here the chain combines TRBV25-1 and TRBJ1-2; no D gene can be assigned with confidence. The sample taken for sequencing was tumor tissue. The clonotype comes from a female donor with papillary thyroid cancer or a benign thyroid nodule (not recorded which). Some clones in this sample may be carry-over from other donors' samples. CDR3 sequence: CASSLGTNYGYTF. The nucleotide sequence is given as TGTGCCAGCAGCCTGGGGACTAACTATGGCTACACCTTC.